This T cell receptor beta chain was obtained from a study of blood T cells in healthy people across ages (dated by TCRdb to the mid-2010s). As for the study more broadly: In model experiments, roughly one uniquely barcoded TCR beta cDNA molecule per two T cells was captured by template switching. The study measured age-related changes in TCR beta repertoire diversity using deep sequencing normalized with unique cDNA molecular identifiers. The donors were split into four age groups: young (average around 15 years), middle-aged (about 40), aged (approximately 59) and long-lived (about 74). To avoid experimental bias, donors of different ages were spread randomly across the sequencing lanes. The study analyzed two additional independent replicas of 1 million unique cDNA reads from the same blood draw for two donors, one aged 18 to 29 and one aged 80 or older.

Donors were 39 systemically healthy Caucasian individuals from Russia aged roughly 6 to 100 years. Roughly 11 milliliters of peripheral blood were drawn from each donor into EDTA-treated Vacutainer tubes. Ficoll-Paque density-gradient centrifugation was used to isolate PBMCs, with at least 6.5 million per sample. Trizol reagent was used to extract total RNA from the PBMCs, yielding at least 5.5 micrograms per sample. Naive CD45RAhigh/CD27high T cell percentages were measured by flow cytometry on a PBMC aliquot from every donor. Overall results and qualifications from the work: Estimates of total diversity from one million sequenced T cells were regarded as lower bounds and underestimates. There was a strong correlation between observed TCR beta diversity and the percentage of naive T cells measured by flow cytometry. Observed TCR beta diversity per million T cells fell roughly linearly with age, and a significant reduction was already apparent by age about 43. Bulk unsorted PBMC profiling prevented conclusive comparison of naive and antigen-experienced compartments. Compared with the aged group, the long-lived group had more naive CD4+ T cells, fewer expanded clones and increased TCR diversity, a pattern suggesting age selection. Because donor CMV infection status was unknown, age-related changes in expanded clonotypes were potentially confounded.

Receptor libraries were prepared by 5' RACE. TCRdb records Illumina HiSeq 2500 as the sequencer. A second PCR of roughly 6 to 11 cycles was run with a J-beta primer mix and a sample-barcoded 5' primer. Each TCR beta cDNA molecule received a unique molecular identifier from a template-switch 5' adaptor carrying 12 random nucleotides. At least 3 million CDR3-containing paired-end reads were obtained from each sample. First-strand cDNA was synthesized from all RNA with the Mint cDNA synthesis kit, primed by a TRBC-specific oligonucleotide. Following uracil-DNA glycosylase treatment, a first 18-cycle PCR with universal primers M1SS and BC2_uni_R was performed on all cDNA. The original methods were these. For normalization, 1 million high-quality reads, each with a distinct molecular identifier, were randomly selected from each sample. Reads sharing molecular identifiers were discarded rather than binned into consensus sequences. MiTCR, run with a Q25 quality threshold and the strictest error-elimination algorithm, handled CDR3 identification, clonotype clustering and error correction. Lower-bound total TCR beta diversity was estimated with a nonparametric unseen species model using Euler transformation. TCRdb handled the public reads itself, with Q25 trimming in fastp and clone calling in MiXCR, and kept productive beta chains. Each CDR3 protein appears once, grouped with its most common genes and DNA. Here the V and J calls rest on TCRdb's processing, not on the authors' analysis. The sample table shows 1.2 million to 1.5 million distinct CDR3 sequences, and roughly 60% are seen once. The ten largest clonotypes hold about 6.7% of the sample.

In the germline V gene, CDR1 corresponds to LGHNT and CDR2 to FRNRAP. Trimming at the junction amounts to 3 bases on V and 2 bases on J, and the germline ends lie 14 bases apart. Inclusive of the bounding cysteine and phenylalanine, the CDR3 is 15 residues long. Kept here is only the CDR3 DNA, which spans 45 bases and is read in frame from base 1. Regarding this clonotype: Its antigen target is currently unknown. Base qualities are missing; no much larger clone stands one base away.

Sequenced sample: blood. This receptor chain uses TRBV12-5 and TRBJ2-7; 5 matching bases give a weak D call of TRBD2. The sequence came from a young man in good health. CDR3 loop: CASGFRRDKTYEQYF. The sequenced DNA: TGTGCTAGTGGTTTCCGCCGGGATAAGACCTACGAGCAGTACTTC.